This T cell receptor beta chain was obtained from a study of blood T cell repertoires in COVID-19. Study information: Two negative PCRs, clearance, or symptom resolution had been documented for recovered Cohort 3 donors. The United States, Italy and Spain provided the acute and convalescent COVID-19 samples.

Cohorts were assigned according to the clinical history that participants reported. Clones were sequenced by immunoSEQ multiplex PCR, and TCRdb holds only the in-frame ones, with some missing. The sample records about 200,000 clones, about 88% being singletons. This TCR came from a woman between 40 and 55 years old in a cohort exposed to, infected with or recovered from COVID-19 (not recorded which). Sequenced sample: PBMCs or T cells enriched from blood (not recorded which).

The CDR3 coding sequence is TGTGCCAGCAGCCCCGAGGCGGGGGACACCGGGGAGCTGTTTTTT. This encodes CASSPEAGDTGELFF. The chain joins TRBV7-2 to TRBJ2-2, with 7 bases identical to TRBD2. The V gene end was trimmed by 5 bases and the J gene end by 3 bases; junction bases not matched to a gene: 6. Germline V CDR1 and CDR2: SGHTA, FQGNSA. The CDR3 runs 15 residues.